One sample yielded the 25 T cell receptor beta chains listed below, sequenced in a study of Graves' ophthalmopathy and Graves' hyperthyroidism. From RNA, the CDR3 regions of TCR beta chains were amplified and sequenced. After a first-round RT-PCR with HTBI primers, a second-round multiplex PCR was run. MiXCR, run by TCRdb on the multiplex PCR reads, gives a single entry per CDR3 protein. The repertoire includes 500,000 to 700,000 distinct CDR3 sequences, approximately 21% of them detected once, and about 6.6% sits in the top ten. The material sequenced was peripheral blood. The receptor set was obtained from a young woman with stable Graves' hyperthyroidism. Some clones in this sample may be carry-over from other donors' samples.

The CDR3 sequence is CASSLRGGMQETQYF. CDR3 nucleotides: TGTGCCAGCTCTCTCAGAGGCGGGATGCAAGAGACCCAGTACTTC. The gene calls are TRBV27 and TRBJ2-5; maybe TRBD2 (6 bases). This CDR3 spans 15 amino acids. The germline gives CDR1 MNHEY, CDR2 SMNVEV (reference sequence). Trimming took off 8 bases at V and 2 bases at J, with 18 bases between the two ends.

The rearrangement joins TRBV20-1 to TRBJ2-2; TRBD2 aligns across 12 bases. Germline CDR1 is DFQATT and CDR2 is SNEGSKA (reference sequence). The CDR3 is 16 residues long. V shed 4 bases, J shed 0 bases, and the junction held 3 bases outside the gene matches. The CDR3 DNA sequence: TGCAGTGCTACCCTAGCGGGGGGGTCGAACACCGGGGAGCTGTTTTTT. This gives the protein CSATLAGGSNTGELFF.

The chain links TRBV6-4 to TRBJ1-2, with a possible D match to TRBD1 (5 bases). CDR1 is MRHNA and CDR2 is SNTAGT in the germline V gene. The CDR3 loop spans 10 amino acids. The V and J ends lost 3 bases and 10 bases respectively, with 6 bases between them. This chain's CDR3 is CASSEQAYTF. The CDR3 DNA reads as TGTGCCAGCAGTGAACAGGCCTACACCTTC.

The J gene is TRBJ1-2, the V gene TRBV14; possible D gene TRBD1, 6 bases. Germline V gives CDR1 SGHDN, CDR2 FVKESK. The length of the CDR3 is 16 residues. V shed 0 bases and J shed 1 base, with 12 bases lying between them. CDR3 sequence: CASSQDARGNNYGYTF. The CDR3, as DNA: TGTGCCAGCAGCCAAGATGCCAGGGGCAATAACTATGGCTACACCTTC.

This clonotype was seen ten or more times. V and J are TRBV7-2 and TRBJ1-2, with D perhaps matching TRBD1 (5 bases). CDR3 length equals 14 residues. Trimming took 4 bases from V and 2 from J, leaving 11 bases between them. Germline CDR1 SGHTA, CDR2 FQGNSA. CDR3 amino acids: CASSSSSGNYGYTF. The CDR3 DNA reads TGTGCCAGCAGCTCATCTTCAGGGAACTATGGCTACACCTTC.

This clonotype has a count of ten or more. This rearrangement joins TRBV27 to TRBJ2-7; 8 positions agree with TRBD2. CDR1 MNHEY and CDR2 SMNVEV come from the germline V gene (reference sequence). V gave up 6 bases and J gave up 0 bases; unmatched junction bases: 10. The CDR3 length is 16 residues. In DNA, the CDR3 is TGTGCCAGCAGGCCAGCCCCGGGAGGGTTCTCCTACGAGCAGTACTTC. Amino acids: CASRPAPGGFSYEQYF.

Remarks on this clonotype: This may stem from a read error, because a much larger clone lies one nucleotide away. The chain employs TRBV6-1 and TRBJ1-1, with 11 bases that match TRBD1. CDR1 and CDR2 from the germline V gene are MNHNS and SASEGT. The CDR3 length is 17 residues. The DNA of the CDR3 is TGTGCCAGCAGTGAAGAGGACAGGGGGCCCATGAACACTGAAGCTTGCTTT. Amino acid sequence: CASSEEDRGPMNTEACF.

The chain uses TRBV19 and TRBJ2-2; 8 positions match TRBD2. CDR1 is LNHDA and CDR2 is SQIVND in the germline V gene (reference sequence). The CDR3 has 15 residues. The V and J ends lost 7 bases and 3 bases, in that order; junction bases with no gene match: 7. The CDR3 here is CASTLAGPDTGELFF. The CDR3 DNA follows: TGTGCCAGTACCCTAGCGGGCCCGGACACCGGGGAGCTGTTTTTT.

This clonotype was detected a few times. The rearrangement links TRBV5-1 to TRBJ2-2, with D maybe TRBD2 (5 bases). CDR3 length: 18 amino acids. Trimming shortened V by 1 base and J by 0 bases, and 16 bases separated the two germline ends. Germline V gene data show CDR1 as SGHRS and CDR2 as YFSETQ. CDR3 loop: CASSLMGRVDSNTGELFF. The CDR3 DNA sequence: TGCGCCAGCAGCTTGATGGGGAGAGTAGATTCGAACACCGGGGAGCTGTTTTTT.

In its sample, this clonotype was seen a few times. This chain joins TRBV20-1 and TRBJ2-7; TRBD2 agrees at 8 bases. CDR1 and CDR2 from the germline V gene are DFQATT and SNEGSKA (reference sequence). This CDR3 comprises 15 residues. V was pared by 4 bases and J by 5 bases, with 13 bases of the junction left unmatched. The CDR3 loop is CSAIKPDSGIHEQYF. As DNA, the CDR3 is TGCAGTGCTATAAAACCGGATAGCGGGATCCACGAGCAGTACTTC.

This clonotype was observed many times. Written as DNA, the CDR3 is TGTGCCAGCAGGCCTACGGACGGACCCCCCTACGAGCAGTACTTC. This encodes CASRPTDGPPYEQYF. The rearrangement links TRBV28 to TRBJ2-7; D not resolved. V was trimmed by 6 bases and J by 2 bases, leaving 17 bases between them. Germline values: CDR1 MDHEN, CDR2 SYDVKM. CDR3 size: 15 residues. The variable domain in full, with the rest retrieved from reference TRBV28 and TRBJ2-7, is DVKVTQSSRYLVKRTGEKVFLECVQDMDHENMFWYRQDPGLGLRLIYFSYDVKMKEKGDIPEGYSVSREKKERFSLILESASTNQTSMYLCASRPTDGPPYEQYFGPGTRLTVT.

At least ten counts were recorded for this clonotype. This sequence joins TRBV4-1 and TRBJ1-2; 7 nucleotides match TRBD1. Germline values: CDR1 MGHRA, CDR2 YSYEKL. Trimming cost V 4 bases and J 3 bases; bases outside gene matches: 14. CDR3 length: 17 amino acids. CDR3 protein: CASSPRGRDSFYYGYTF. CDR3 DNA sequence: TGCGCCAGCAGCCCGAGGGGCCGGGACAGCTTTTACTATGGCTACACCTTC.

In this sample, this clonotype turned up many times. The CDR3 region is CASSSLGVVREADIQYF. For the CDR3, the DNA is TGTGCCAGCAGCTCCCTCGGAGTGGTCAGGGAGGCGGACATTCAGTACTTC. The V gene is TRBV11-2, the J gene TRBJ2-4, with D perhaps matching TRBD2 (6 bases). CDR1 is SGHAT and CDR2 is FQNNGV in the germline V gene. The ends were cut back, 4 bases at V and 8 bases at J, with 24 bases in the middle. The CDR3 has 17 amino acids.

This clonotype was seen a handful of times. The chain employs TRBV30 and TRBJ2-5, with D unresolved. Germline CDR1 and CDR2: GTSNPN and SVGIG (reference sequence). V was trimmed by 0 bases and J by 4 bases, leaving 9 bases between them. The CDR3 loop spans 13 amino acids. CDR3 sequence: CAWSVGTGETQYF. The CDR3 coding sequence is TGTGCCTGGAGTGTAGGAACCGGAGAGACCCAGTACTTC. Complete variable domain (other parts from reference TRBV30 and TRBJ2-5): SQTIHQWPATLVQPVGSPLSLECTVEGTSNPNLYWYRQAAGRGLQLLFYSVGIGQISSEVPQNLSASRPQDRQFILSSKKLLLSDSGFYLCAWSVGTGETQYFGPGTRLLVL.

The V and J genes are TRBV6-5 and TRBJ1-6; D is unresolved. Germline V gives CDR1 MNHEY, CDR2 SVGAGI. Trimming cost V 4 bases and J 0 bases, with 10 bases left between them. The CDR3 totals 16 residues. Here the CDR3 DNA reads TGTGCCAGCAGTTCGACGAGAAGCTCCTATAATTCACCCCTCCACTTT. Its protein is CASSSTRSSYNSPLHF.

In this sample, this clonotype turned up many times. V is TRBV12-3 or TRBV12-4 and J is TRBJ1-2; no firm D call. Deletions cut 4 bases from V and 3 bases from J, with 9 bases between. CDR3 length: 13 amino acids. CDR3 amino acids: CASSSQIDYGYTF. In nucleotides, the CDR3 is TGTGCCAGCAGTTCACAGATAGACTATGGCTACACCTTC.

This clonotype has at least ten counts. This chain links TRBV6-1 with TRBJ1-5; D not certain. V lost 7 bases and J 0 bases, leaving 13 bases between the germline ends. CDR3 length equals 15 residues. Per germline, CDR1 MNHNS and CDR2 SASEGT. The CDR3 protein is CASILEVYSNQPQHF. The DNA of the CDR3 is TGTGCCAGCATATTGGAAGTTTATAGCAATCAGCCCCAGCATTTT.

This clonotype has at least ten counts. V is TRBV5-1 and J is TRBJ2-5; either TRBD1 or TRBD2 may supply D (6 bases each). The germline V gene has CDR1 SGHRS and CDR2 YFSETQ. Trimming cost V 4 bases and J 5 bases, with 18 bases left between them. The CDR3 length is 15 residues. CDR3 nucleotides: TGCGCCAGCAGCCTAATGGTCGGGGGCCAGGAGACCCAGTACTTC. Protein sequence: CASSLMVGGQETQYF. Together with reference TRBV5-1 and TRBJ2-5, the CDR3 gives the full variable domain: KAGVTQTPRYLIKTRGQQVTLSCSPISGHRSVSWYQQTPGQGLQFLFEYFSETQRNKGNFPGRFSGRQFSNSRSEMNVSTLELGDSALYLCASSLMVGGQETQYFGPGTRLLVL.

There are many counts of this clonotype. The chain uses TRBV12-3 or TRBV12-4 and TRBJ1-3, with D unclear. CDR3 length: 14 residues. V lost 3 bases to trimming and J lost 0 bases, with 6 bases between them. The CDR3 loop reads CASSFGISGNTIYF. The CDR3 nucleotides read TGTGCCAGCAGTTTTGGGATCTCTGGAAACACCATATATTTT.

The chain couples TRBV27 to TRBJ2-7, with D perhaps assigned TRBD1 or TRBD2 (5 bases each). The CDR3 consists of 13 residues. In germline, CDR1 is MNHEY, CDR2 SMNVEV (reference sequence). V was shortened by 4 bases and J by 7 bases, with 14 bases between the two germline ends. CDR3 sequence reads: CASSSGPNGEQYF. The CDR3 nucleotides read TGTGCCAGCAGTTCGGGACCCAATGGTGAGCAGTACTTC.

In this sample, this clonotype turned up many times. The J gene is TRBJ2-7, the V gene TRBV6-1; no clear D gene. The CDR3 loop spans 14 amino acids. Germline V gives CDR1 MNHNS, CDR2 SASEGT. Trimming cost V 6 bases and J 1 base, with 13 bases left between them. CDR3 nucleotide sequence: TGTGCCAGCAGCAAAGAAGGAGCTTCCTACGAGCAGTACTTC. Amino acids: CASSKEGASYEQYF.

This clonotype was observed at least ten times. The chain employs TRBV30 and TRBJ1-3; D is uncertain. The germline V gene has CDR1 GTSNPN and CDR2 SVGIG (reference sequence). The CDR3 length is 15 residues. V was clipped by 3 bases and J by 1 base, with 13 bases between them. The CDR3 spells CAWSGTGSSGNTIYF. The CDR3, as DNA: TGTGCCTGGAGCGGAACCGGGAGTTCTGGAAACACCATATATTTT.

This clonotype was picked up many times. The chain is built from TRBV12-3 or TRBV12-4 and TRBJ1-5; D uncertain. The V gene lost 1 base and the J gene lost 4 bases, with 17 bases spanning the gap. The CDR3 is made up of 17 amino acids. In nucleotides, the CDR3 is TGTGCCAGCAGTTTAGGGCTGGGAATCTCCGTAAATCAGCCCCAGCATTTT. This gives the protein CASSLGLGISVNQPQHF.

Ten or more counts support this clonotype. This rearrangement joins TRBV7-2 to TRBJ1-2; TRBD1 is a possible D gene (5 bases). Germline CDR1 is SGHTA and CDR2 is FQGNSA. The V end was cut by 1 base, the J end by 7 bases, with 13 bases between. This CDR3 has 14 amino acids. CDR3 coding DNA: TGTGCCAGCAGCTTAGAACCAGGGAGGGGTGGCTACACCTTC. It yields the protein CASSLEPGRGGYTF.

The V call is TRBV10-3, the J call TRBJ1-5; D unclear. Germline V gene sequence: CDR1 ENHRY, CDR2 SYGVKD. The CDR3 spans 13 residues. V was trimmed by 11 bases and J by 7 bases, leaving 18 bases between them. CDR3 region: CASRDAGGQPQHF. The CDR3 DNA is TGTGCCTCCCGGGATGCCGGCGGCCAGCCCCAGCATTTT.